This entry features one TCR beta chain sequence. Antigen: not known. Germline-derived CDR1 and CDR2 are SGHRS and YFSETQ. The CDR3 loop spans 17 amino acids. Trimming cost V 0 bases and J 6 bases; bases outside gene matches: 10. This sample is drawn from a study of beta chain features in type 1 diabetes. Broader study findings: TCRB CDR3s were moderately but significantly shorter in Type 1 diabetes patients in all four CD4+ subsets.

Sequencing targeted expressed TCRB transcripts, as all isolated RNA had been reverse transcribed. This table comes from immunoSEQ multiplex PCR, and its TCRdb copy is limited to in-frame clones, with some not included. Of around 690,000 clones listed, around 12% were seen once; the top ten hold more than 0.1%. The chain couples TRBV5-1 to TRBJ1-5; 9 nucleotides line up with TRBD1. Sequencing was performed on naive CD4+ T cells from blood. The TCR sequence derives from a man aged 25-45 years with type 1 diabetes. This CDR3 reads CASSLAELGQGTQPQHF. The CDR3 nucleotides are TGCGCCAGCAGCTTGGCCGAACTGGGACAGGGTACTCAGCCCCAGCATTTT.